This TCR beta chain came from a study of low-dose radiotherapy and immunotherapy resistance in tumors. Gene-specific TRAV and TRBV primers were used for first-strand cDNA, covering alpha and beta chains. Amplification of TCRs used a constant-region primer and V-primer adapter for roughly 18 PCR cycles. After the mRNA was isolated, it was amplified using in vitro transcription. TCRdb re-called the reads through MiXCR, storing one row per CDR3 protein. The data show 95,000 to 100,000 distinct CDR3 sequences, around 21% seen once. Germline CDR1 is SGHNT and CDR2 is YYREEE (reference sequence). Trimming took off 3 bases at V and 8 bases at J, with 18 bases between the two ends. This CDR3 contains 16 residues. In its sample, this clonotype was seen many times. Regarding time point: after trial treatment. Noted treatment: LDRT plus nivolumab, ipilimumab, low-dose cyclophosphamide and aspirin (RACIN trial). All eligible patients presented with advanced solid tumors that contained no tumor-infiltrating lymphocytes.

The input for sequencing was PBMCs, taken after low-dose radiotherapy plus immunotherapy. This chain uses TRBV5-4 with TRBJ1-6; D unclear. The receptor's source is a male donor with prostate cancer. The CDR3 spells CASSSYAQGRDSPLHF. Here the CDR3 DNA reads TGTGCCAGCAGCTCCTACGCACAAGGGAGGGATTCACCCCTCCACTTT.